The text below deals with one T cell receptor beta chain. What antigen it recognizes has not been identified. Base qualities were left out, and no much larger clone turns up one base away. To prepare the library, the immunoSEQ multiplex PCR assay was applied. In its TCRdb copy, this immuneACCESS table keeps in-frame sequences only and misses some clones. Where compared with another copy, unresolved V genes explain less than half of these, and the others have no known cause. Across this sample there are about 15,000 clones, with less than 90% seen only once. 15% to 20% of the sample is held by the ten biggest clonotypes. The sample's time point label, decoded: peripheral blood before pembrolizumab. Mismatch repair deficiency was established in every enrolled patient by polymerase chain reaction or immunohistochemistry. TCR sequencing was performed for a few patients who responded to pembrolizumab therapy. In the phase II trial, pembrolizumab PD-1 blockade was tested prospectively in advanced mismatch repair-deficient cancers, no matter which tissue of origin the cancers came from. Peripheral blood T cell samples were collected serially, before PD-1 blockade began and at several time points afterward. Blood sampling time points were reported as weeks after the first dose of pembrolizumab.

The sample is drawn from a study of PD-1 blockade in mismatch repair-deficient tumors (dated by TCRdb to 2015 to 2018). Study-level background: Between late 2013 and September 2016, the trial enrolled 85 to 100 consecutive patients with 11 to 12 mismatch repair-deficient cancer types, every one of whom had been previously treated and was progressing. Tumor-associated T cell clones were tracked in the peripheral blood of patients responding to PD-1 blockade by deep sequencing of TCR CDR3 regions. Overall results and qualifications from the work: Tumor-resident clones, often undetectable in blood before treatment, expanded rapidly after pembrolizumab and then contracted, generally before radiologic responses.

V loses 5 bases of germline sequence and J loses 3 bases, and the interval between the two ends is 16 bases. CDR1 is given as SGHAT and CDR2 as FQNNGV, both from the germline V gene. The CDR3, from cysteine to phenylalanine, totals 15 residues. Just CDR3 DNA is preserved here, 45 bases in frame from base 1. This clonotype was obtained from an adult with mismatch repair-deficient cancer. The chain uses TRBV11-2 and TRBJ2-5; possibly the D gene is TRBD1, per 5 matching bases. The material sequenced was PBMCs, taken before pembrolizumab treatment. The DNA sequence is as follows: TGTGCCAGCAGCCCCATTGGGGCAGGAGAAGAGACCCAGTACTTC. This yields the protein CASSPIGAGEETQYF.